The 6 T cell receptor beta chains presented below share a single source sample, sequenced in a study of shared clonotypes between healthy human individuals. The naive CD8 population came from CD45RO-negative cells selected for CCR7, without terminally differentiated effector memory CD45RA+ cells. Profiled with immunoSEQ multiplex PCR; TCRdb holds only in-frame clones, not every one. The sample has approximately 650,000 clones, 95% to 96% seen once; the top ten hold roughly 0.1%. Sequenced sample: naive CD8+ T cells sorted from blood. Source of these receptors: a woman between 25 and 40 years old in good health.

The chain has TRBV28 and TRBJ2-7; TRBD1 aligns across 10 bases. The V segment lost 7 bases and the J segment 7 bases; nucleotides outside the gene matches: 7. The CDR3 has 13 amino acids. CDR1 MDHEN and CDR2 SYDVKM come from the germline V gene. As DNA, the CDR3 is TGTGCCAGCACTATGACAGGGGGCTATGAGCAGTACTTC. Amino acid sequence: CASTMTGGYEQYF. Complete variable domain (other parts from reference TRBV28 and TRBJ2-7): DVKVTQSSRYLVKRTGEKVFLECVQDMDHENMFWYRQDPGLGLRLIYFSYDVKMKEKGDIPEGYSVSREKKERFSLILESASTNQTSMYLCASTMTGGYEQYFGPGTRLTVT.

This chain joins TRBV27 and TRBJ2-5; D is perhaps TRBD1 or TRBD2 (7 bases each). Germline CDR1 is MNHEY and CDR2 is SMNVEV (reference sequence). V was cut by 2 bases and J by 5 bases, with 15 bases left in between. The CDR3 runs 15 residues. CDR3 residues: CASSLTRGGRETQYF. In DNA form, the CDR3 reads TGTGCCAGCAGTTTAACCAGGGGGGGACGGGAGACCCAGTACTTC.

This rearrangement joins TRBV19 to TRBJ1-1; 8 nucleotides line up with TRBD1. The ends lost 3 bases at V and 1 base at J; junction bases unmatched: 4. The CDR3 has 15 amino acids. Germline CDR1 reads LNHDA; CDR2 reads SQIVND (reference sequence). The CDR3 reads CASSMVGTGNTEAFF. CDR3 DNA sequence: TGTGCCAGTAGTATGGTCGGGACAGGGAACACTGAAGCTTTCTTT.

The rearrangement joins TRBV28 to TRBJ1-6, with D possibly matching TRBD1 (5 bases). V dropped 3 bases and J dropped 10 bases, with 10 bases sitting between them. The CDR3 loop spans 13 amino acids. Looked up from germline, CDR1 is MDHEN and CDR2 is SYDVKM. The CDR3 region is CASSFRVDSPLHF. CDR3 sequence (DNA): TGTGCCAGCAGTTTCAGGGTTGACTCACCCCTCCACTTT. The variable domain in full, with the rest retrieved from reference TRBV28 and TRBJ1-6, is DVKVTQSSRYLVKRTGEKVFLECVQDMDHENMFWYRQDPGLGLRLIYFSYDVKMKEKGDIPEGYSVSREKKERFSLILESASTNQTSMYLCASSFRVDSPLHFGNGTRLTVT.

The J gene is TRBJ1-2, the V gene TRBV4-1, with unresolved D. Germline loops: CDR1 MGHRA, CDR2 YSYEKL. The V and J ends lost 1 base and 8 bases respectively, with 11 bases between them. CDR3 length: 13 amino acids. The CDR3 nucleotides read TGCGCCAGCAGCCAAGGGGGTACGGAAGGCTACACCTTC. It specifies CASSQGGTEGYTF.

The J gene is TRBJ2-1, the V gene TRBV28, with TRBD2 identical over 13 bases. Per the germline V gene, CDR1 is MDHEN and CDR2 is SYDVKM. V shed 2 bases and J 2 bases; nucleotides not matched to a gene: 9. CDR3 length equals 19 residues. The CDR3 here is CASSLPARLAGGTYNEQFF. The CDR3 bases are TGTGCCAGCAGTTTACCCGCCCGACTAGCGGGAGGCACCTACAATGAGCAGTTCTTC.